A single sample is the source of the 21 T cell receptor beta chains below, sequenced in a study of blood T cell repertoires in COVID-19. TCRdb keeps only in-frame clones here, not all; method: immunoSEQ multiplex PCR. The sample gives about 40,000 clones, about 87% of which show up once; 9% is in the top ten. The sample comprised peripheral blood. Receptor source: a woman in her 70s with acute or convalescent COVID-19.

V gene TRBV7-3 combines with J gene TRBJ1-1, with D tentatively TRBD1 (5 bases). The CDR3 loop spans 14 amino acids. Germline CDR1 and CDR2: SGHTA and FQGTGA. Between the trimmed V and J ends, which lost 0 bases and 3 bases, there was a span of 8 bases. The CDR3 DNA reads as TGTGCCAGCAGCTTAACTTCGGGGGACACTGAAGCTTTCTTT. Translating it yields CASSLTSGDTEAFF.

This chain links TRBV7-2 with TRBJ2-1; possibly TRBD1 for D (6 bases). V was shortened by 4 bases and J by 3 bases, with 13 bases between the two germline ends. Germline CDR1 reads SGHTA; CDR2 reads FQGNSA. The CDR3 is made up of 15 amino acids. The CDR3 spells CASSSPPGHYNEQFF. CDR3 DNA: TGTGCCAGCAGCTCTCCCCCGGGACACTACAATGAGCAGTTCTTC.

The sample holds one count of this clone. J is TRBJ2-3 and V is TRBV7-2; D is undetermined. The V gene's germline CDR1 is SGHTA and CDR2 FQGNSA. Trimming left V 5 bases short and J 2 bases short, with 5 bases between. This CDR3 is 12 amino acids long. CDR3 sequence (DNA): TGTGCCAGCAGCGAACTCACAGATACGCAGTATTTT. It translates to CASSELTDTQYF.

V gene TRBV30 combines with J gene TRBJ2-5; 8 bases agree with TRBD1. J lost 5 bases, V lost 4 bases, and 3 bases had no gene match. The CDR3 is 12 amino acids. The germline V gene encodes CDR1 GTSNPN and CDR2 SVGIG (reference sequence). DNA of the CDR3: TGTGCCTGGAACACAGGGGGGGAGACCCAGTACTTC. Protein sequence: CAWNTGGETQYF.

J is TRBJ1-4 and V is TRBV7-9; D unclear. Germline V gene sequence: CDR1 SEHNR, CDR2 FQNEAQ (reference sequence). Trimming removed 5 bases at V and 0 bases at J, with 7 bases between. The CDR3 is 14 residues long. DNA of the CDR3: TGTGCCAGCAGCCCTAGTTCAACTAATGAAAAACTGTTTTTT. The encoded protein is CASSPSSTNEKLFF.

CDR3 coding DNA: TGTGCCAGCAGCCGAGGCCGGGTTAAGTTTACCTACGAGCAGTACGTC. This encodes CASSRGRVKFTYEQYV. The V and J genes are TRBV7-8 and TRBJ2-7; D ambiguous. Germline V lookup: CDR1 SGHVS, CDR2 FQNEAQ. The CDR3 has 16 residues. V shed 5 bases and J shed 2 bases, with 19 bases lying between them.

The V gene is TRBV28, the J gene TRBJ2-1, with TRBD1 identical over 9 bases. The CDR3 is made up of 15 amino acids. V shed 5 bases and J 6 bases; nucleotides not matched to a gene: 8. Germline CDR1 and CDR2: MDHEN and SYDVKM. CDR3 sequence reads: CASSQPGQGGNEQFF. Here the CDR3 DNA reads TGTGCCAGCAGTCAACCGGGACAGGGTGGCAATGAGCAGTTCTTC.

This sequence joins TRBV18 and TRBJ2-6; possible D gene TRBD1, 5 bases. The CDR3 is 16 residues long. Deletions cut 3 bases from V and 3 bases from J, with 12 bases between. Germline CDR1 KGHSH, CDR2 LQKENI. CDR3 coding DNA: TGTGCCAGCTCACCGGACACGGGCCATGGGGCCAACGTCCTGACTTTC. Translation gives CASSPDTGHGANVLTF.

V gene TRBV7-9 combines with J gene TRBJ2-7; D is perhaps TRBD1 (6 bases). V lost 5 bases, J lost 3 bases, and 17 bases lay in between. Germline-derived CDR1 and CDR2 are SEHNR and FQNEAQ (reference sequence). The CDR3 sequence is 15 residues long. The CDR3 loop is CASSGSRQGSYEQYV. In DNA, the CDR3 is TGTGCCAGCAGCGGGTCCCGGCAGGGGAGCTACGAGCAGTACGTC.

The CDR3 protein is CASSVTGEENQPQHF. The CDR3 DNA sequence: TGTGCCAGCAGCGTAACCGGGGAAGAAAATCAGCCCCAGCATTTT. J is TRBJ1-5 and V is TRBV9, with no clear D. V lost 1 base and J lost 4, with 12 bases in between. The CDR3 has 15 residues. Germline loops: CDR1 SGDLS, CDR2 YYNGEE.

The chain employs TRBV7-9 and TRBJ2-5, with TRBD2 as a possible D gene (5 bases). CDR3 size: 14 residues. V lost 1 base to trimming and J lost 3 bases, with 9 bases between them. The germline V gene encodes CDR1 SEHNR and CDR2 FQNEAQ (reference sequence). The CDR3 region is CASSLGGREETQYF. CDR3 DNA: TGTGCCAGCAGCTTAGGAGGGCGGGAAGAGACCCAGTACTTC.

V gene TRBV9 combines with J gene TRBJ2-5; D may be TRBD2 (6 bases). The CDR3 extends over 13 amino acids. Germline V gives CDR1 SGDLS, CDR2 YYNGEE. The V and J ends lost 5 bases and 1 base respectively, with 9 bases between them. CDR3 sequence reads: CASSGGAQETQYF. The CDR3 DNA reads TGTGCCAGCAGTGGAGGGGCCCAAGAGACCCAGTACTTC.

The J gene is TRBJ2-1, the V gene TRBV27, with D maybe TRBD2 (5 bases). The V end was cut by 7 bases, the J end by 0 bases, with 13 bases between. CDR1 MNHEY and CDR2 SMNVEV come from the germline V gene (reference sequence). The CDR3 runs 15 residues. The CDR3 spells CASTKLGSSYNEQFF. CDR3 DNA sequence: TGTGCCAGCACGAAGTTAGGGAGCTCCTACAATGAGCAGTTCTTC.

This clone has more than one count but fewer than ten. This sequence joins TRBV28 and TRBJ1-2; D is ambiguous. Trimming took 3 bases from V and 3 from J, leaving 5 bases between them. This CDR3 contains 12 residues. Germline values: CDR1 MDHEN, CDR2 SYDVKM. CDR3 loop: CASSFQDYGYTF. The CDR3, as DNA: TGTGCCAGCAGTTTCCAGGACTATGGCTACACCTTC.

CDR3: CASSRQGVEETQYF. The DNA of the CDR3 is TGTGCCAGCAGTCGGCAGGGGGTCGAAGAGACCCAGTACTTC. The chain uses TRBV11-3 and TRBJ2-5, with 7 bases fitting TRBD1. V lost 6 bases, J lost 3 bases, and 7 bases stayed unmatched. CDR3 length: 14 amino acids. Germline CDR1 reads SGHNT; CDR2 reads YENEEA.

The J gene is TRBJ2-7, the V gene TRBV10-1; possible D gene TRBD1, 6 bases. The length of the CDR3 is 16 residues. The germline V gene encodes CDR1 WNHNN and CDR2 SYGVQD (reference sequence). V lost 8 bases to trimming and J lost 3 bases, with 23 bases between them. The CDR3 sequence: CASESPQGNTRYEQYV. CDR3 nucleotide sequence: TGCGCCAGCGAATCACCCCAGGGGAATACGCGCTACGAGCAGTACGTC.

The chain carries TRBV6-2 or TRBV6-3 and TRBJ1-6, with a tentative D call TRBD1 (5 bases). Trimming cost V 2 bases and J 11 bases, with 13 bases left between them. The CDR3 runs to 14 residues. Germline lookup yields CDR1 MNHEY and CDR2 SVGEGT. The CDR3 DNA is TGTGCCAGCAGTTACACAGGCCCAAAGACACCCCTCCACTTT. Amino acid sequence: CASSYTGPKTPLHF.

The rearrangement links TRBV7-8 to TRBJ1-5; D not certain. Trimming removed 7 bases at V and 0 bases at J, with 16 bases between. This CDR3 contains 16 residues. Germline CDR1 SGHVS, CDR2 FQNEAQ. The CDR3 DNA is TGTGCCAGCACCTCAACCGGGTTCTCTAGCAATCAGCCCCAGCATTTT. This encodes CASTSTGFSSNQPQHF.

The gene calls are TRBV18 and TRBJ1-1; 8 nucleotides match TRBD1. J lost 1 base, V lost 3 bases, and 4 bases had no gene match. The CDR3 runs to 15 residues. Germline CDR1 reads KGHSH; CDR2 reads LQKENI. The CDR3 spells CASSPRDRWNTEAFF. The DNA for the CDR3 is TGTGCCAGCTCACCTAGGGACAGGTGGAACACTGAAGCTTTCTTT. Complete variable domain (other parts from reference TRBV18 and TRBJ1-1): NAGVMQNPRHLVRRRGQEARLRCSPMKGHSHVYWYRQLPEEGLKFMVYLQKENIIDESGMPKERFSAEFPKEGPSILRIQQVVRGDSAAYFCASSPRDRWNTEAFFGQGTRLTVV.

The count of this clone is one. The chain links TRBV27 to TRBJ2-2; 10 positions agree with TRBD2. Germline CDR1 is MNHEY and CDR2 is SMNVEV (reference sequence). Losses at the gene ends were 5 bases for V and 7 bases for J; bases not matched to a gene: 7. This CDR3 contains 15 residues. This CDR3 is CASSLSGGHGGELFF. The CDR3, as DNA: TGTGCCAGCAGTCTTAGCGGGGGGCACGGCGGGGAGCTGTTTTTT.

The chain has TRBV27 and TRBJ1-2; 11 nucleotides align to TRBD1. The CDR3 is made up of 15 amino acids. V shed 3 bases and J 5 bases; nucleotides not matched to a gene: 5. Germline CDR1 and CDR2: MNHEY and SMNVEV (reference sequence). CDR3 region: CASSLWTGGVYGYTF. Here the CDR3 DNA reads TGTGCCAGCAGTTTGTGGACAGGGGGCGTGTATGGCTACACCTTC.